This T cell receptor (beta chain) derives from a study of T-cell memory formation after mild COVID-19. On the study more broadly: For the most part, TCR clusters were specific to one donor.

The study's findings and limits: The main location of contracting CD4+ clones was CM and EM, and that of contracting CD8+ clones was EMRA.

A word on this clonotype: Antigen: not known.

The CDR3 has 14 residues. V dropped 3 bases and J dropped 5; count of bases not matched to a gene: 5. The germline V gene has CDR1 DFQATT and CDR2 SNEGSKA (reference sequence). 5'RACE, which relied on constant-segment primers, yielded TCR alpha and TCR beta cDNA libraries carrying sample barcodes and UMIs. TCRdb used MiXCR to reprocess the 5' RACE reads, holding one entry per CDR3 protein. The sample includes about 110,000 distinct CDR3 sequences, roughly 12% of them seen just once. Input material: PBMCs or a T cell subset sorted from them (not recorded which). The rearrangement uses TRBV20-1 and TRBJ1-4; 8 nucleotides align to TRBD1. The origin of this receptor is an adult woman who had mild COVID-19 (a few samples of this study predate the infection). Cell type and time point are not known. CDR3 DNA: TGCAGTGCTAGGGGGGACAGGCAAAATGAAAAACTGTTTTTT. It is translated as CSARGDRQNEKLFF.